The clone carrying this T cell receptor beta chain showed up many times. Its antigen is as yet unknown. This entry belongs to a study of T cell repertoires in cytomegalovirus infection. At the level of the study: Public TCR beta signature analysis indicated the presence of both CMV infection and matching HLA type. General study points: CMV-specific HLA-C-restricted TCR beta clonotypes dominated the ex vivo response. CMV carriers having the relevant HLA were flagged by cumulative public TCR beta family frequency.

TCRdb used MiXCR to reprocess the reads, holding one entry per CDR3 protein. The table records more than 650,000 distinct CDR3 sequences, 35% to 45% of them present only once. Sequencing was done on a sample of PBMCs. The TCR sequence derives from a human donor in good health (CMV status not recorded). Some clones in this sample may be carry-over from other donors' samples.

In DNA form, the CDR3 reads TGTGCCAGCAGCCCCCTCCGTTGGCGGGCAATTCCCGAGCAGTACTTC. Its translation: CASSPLRWRAIPEQYF. V usage is TRBV7-2 and J usage is TRBJ2-7; possible D gene TRBD2, 5 bases. In germline, CDR1 is SGHTA, CDR2 FQGNSA. V gave up 5 bases and J gave up 6 bases, with 23 bases separating them. The CDR3 extends over 16 amino acids.